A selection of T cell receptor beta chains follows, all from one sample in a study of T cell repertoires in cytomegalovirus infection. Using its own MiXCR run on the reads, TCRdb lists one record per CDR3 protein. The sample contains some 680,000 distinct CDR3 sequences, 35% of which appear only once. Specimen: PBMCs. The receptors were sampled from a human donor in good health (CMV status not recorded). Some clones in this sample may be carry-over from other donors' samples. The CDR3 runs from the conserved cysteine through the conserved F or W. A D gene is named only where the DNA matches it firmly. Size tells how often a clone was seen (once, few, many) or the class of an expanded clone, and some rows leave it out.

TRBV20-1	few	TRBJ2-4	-	TGCAGTGCTAGAGAGAGCGGGTCACCGTTCGGGATTCAGTACTTC	CSARESGSPFGIQYF
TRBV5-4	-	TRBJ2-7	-	TGTGCCAGGCAGTGGGGCGCGGGACACTGCATCTACGAGCAGTACTTC	CARQWGAGHCIYEQYF
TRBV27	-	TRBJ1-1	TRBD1	TGTGCCAGCAGTTTGAAGGACAGGCTGAACACTGAAGCTTTCTTT	CASSLKDRLNTEAFF
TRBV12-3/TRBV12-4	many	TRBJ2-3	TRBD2	TGTGCCAGCAGCCCCTGGCTAGCGGGAGGCACAGATACGCAGTATTTT	CASSPWLAGGTDTQYF
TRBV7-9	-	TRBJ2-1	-	TGTGCCAGCAGCTTAGCAGTGCCTGAGCAGTTCTTC	CASSLAVPEQFF
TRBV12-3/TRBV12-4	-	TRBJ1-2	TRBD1	TGTGCCAGCAGCGCCGACAGGGTTCAAGGCTACACCTTC	CASSADRVQGYTF
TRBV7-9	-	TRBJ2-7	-	TGTGCCAGCAGCTTAGTTGCAGGGAGGCCTAGCTCCTACGAGCAGTACTTC	CASSLVAGRPSSYEQYF
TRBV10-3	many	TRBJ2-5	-	TGTGCCATCAGGGAGGGACAGCGTGGGGGAGAGACCCAGTACTTC	CAIREGQRGGETQYF
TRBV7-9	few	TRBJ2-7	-	TGTGCCAGCAGCTCCAGGGTCGAGCAGTACTTC	CASSSRVEQYF
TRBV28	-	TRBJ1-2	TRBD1	TGTGCCAGCAGTTTGGGACAGCAGTATGGCTACACCTTC	CASSLGQQYGYTF
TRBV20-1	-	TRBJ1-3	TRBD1	TGCAGTGCGCCCCGGGACAGAGGGAAAACCATATATTTT	CSAPRDRGKTIYF
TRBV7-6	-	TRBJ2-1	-	TGTGACAGCAGCTTAGAACCGTTTAACAATGAGCAGTTCTTC	CDSSLEPFNNEQFF
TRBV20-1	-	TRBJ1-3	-	TGCAGTGCTGCCCCTATCTCTGGAAACACCATATATTTT	CSAAPISGNTIYF
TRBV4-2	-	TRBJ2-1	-	TGTGCCAGCAGCCAAACGGGAAGGAATGAGCAGTTCTTC	CASSQTGRNEQFF
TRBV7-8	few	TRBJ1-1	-	TGTGCCAGCAGCTTAGAGGGGGGGGCGCGTGGGGCTTTCTTT	CASSLEGGARGAFF
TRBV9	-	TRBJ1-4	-	TGTGCCAGCAGCGCGGACGGGGACGATGAAAAACTGTTTTTT	CASSADGDDEKLFF
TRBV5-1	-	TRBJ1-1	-	TGCGCCAGCAGCACAGACTGGGGCACTGAAGCTTTCTTT	CASSTDWGTEAFF
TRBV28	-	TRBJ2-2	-	TGTGCCAGCAGTTTATGGCAGGGGAACACCGGGGAGCTGTTTTTT	CASSLWQGNTGELFF
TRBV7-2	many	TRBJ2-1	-	TGTGCCAGCAGCTCTGAATGGAGGGGTGGTTACAATGAGCAGTTCTTC	CASSSEWRGGYNEQFF
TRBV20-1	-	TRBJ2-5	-	TGCAGTGCATTCGAGGACAGAACAGAGACCCAGTACTTC	CSAFEDRTETQYF
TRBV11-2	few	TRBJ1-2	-	TGTGCCAGCAGCTTTTCACAGGTCGTGGGCTACACCTTC	CASSFSQVVGYTF
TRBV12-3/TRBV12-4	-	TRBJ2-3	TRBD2	TGTGCCAGCAGTGACCCGGGGGGGCGGGCAGATACGCAGTATTTT	CASSDPGGRADTQYF
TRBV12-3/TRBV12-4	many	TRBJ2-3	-	TGTGCCAGCAGTTTTGCAGGGTCAGATACGCAGTATTTT	CASSFAGSDTQYF
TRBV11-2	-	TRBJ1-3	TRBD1	TGTGCCAGCGGAGGGACAGCTTCCTCTGGAAACACCATATATTTT	CASGGTASSGNTIYF
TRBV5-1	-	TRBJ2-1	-	TGCGCCAGCAGCTTGTCGGCCAGGCCTTCGGCTTACAATGAGCAGTTCTTC	CASSLSARPSAYNEQFF
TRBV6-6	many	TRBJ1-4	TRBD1	TGTGCCAGCAGTTATCGGACAGGGGCCTCTAATGAAAAACTGTTTTTT	CASSYRTGASNEKLFF
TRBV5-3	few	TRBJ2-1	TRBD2	TGTGCCAGCAGCTCACCGGGACTAGCGGGTGGAACCTCCTACAATGAGCAGTTCTTC	CASSSPGLAGGTSYNEQFF
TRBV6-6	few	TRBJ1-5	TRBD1	TGTGCCAGCAGTTACCTGGGACAGGGGAGCAATCAGCCCCAGCATTTT	CASSYLGQGSNQPQHF
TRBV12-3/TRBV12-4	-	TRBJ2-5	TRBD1	TGTGCCAGCAGTGGGACAGGGCCGACGGGGCAAGAGACCCAGTACTTC	CASSGTGPTGQETQYF